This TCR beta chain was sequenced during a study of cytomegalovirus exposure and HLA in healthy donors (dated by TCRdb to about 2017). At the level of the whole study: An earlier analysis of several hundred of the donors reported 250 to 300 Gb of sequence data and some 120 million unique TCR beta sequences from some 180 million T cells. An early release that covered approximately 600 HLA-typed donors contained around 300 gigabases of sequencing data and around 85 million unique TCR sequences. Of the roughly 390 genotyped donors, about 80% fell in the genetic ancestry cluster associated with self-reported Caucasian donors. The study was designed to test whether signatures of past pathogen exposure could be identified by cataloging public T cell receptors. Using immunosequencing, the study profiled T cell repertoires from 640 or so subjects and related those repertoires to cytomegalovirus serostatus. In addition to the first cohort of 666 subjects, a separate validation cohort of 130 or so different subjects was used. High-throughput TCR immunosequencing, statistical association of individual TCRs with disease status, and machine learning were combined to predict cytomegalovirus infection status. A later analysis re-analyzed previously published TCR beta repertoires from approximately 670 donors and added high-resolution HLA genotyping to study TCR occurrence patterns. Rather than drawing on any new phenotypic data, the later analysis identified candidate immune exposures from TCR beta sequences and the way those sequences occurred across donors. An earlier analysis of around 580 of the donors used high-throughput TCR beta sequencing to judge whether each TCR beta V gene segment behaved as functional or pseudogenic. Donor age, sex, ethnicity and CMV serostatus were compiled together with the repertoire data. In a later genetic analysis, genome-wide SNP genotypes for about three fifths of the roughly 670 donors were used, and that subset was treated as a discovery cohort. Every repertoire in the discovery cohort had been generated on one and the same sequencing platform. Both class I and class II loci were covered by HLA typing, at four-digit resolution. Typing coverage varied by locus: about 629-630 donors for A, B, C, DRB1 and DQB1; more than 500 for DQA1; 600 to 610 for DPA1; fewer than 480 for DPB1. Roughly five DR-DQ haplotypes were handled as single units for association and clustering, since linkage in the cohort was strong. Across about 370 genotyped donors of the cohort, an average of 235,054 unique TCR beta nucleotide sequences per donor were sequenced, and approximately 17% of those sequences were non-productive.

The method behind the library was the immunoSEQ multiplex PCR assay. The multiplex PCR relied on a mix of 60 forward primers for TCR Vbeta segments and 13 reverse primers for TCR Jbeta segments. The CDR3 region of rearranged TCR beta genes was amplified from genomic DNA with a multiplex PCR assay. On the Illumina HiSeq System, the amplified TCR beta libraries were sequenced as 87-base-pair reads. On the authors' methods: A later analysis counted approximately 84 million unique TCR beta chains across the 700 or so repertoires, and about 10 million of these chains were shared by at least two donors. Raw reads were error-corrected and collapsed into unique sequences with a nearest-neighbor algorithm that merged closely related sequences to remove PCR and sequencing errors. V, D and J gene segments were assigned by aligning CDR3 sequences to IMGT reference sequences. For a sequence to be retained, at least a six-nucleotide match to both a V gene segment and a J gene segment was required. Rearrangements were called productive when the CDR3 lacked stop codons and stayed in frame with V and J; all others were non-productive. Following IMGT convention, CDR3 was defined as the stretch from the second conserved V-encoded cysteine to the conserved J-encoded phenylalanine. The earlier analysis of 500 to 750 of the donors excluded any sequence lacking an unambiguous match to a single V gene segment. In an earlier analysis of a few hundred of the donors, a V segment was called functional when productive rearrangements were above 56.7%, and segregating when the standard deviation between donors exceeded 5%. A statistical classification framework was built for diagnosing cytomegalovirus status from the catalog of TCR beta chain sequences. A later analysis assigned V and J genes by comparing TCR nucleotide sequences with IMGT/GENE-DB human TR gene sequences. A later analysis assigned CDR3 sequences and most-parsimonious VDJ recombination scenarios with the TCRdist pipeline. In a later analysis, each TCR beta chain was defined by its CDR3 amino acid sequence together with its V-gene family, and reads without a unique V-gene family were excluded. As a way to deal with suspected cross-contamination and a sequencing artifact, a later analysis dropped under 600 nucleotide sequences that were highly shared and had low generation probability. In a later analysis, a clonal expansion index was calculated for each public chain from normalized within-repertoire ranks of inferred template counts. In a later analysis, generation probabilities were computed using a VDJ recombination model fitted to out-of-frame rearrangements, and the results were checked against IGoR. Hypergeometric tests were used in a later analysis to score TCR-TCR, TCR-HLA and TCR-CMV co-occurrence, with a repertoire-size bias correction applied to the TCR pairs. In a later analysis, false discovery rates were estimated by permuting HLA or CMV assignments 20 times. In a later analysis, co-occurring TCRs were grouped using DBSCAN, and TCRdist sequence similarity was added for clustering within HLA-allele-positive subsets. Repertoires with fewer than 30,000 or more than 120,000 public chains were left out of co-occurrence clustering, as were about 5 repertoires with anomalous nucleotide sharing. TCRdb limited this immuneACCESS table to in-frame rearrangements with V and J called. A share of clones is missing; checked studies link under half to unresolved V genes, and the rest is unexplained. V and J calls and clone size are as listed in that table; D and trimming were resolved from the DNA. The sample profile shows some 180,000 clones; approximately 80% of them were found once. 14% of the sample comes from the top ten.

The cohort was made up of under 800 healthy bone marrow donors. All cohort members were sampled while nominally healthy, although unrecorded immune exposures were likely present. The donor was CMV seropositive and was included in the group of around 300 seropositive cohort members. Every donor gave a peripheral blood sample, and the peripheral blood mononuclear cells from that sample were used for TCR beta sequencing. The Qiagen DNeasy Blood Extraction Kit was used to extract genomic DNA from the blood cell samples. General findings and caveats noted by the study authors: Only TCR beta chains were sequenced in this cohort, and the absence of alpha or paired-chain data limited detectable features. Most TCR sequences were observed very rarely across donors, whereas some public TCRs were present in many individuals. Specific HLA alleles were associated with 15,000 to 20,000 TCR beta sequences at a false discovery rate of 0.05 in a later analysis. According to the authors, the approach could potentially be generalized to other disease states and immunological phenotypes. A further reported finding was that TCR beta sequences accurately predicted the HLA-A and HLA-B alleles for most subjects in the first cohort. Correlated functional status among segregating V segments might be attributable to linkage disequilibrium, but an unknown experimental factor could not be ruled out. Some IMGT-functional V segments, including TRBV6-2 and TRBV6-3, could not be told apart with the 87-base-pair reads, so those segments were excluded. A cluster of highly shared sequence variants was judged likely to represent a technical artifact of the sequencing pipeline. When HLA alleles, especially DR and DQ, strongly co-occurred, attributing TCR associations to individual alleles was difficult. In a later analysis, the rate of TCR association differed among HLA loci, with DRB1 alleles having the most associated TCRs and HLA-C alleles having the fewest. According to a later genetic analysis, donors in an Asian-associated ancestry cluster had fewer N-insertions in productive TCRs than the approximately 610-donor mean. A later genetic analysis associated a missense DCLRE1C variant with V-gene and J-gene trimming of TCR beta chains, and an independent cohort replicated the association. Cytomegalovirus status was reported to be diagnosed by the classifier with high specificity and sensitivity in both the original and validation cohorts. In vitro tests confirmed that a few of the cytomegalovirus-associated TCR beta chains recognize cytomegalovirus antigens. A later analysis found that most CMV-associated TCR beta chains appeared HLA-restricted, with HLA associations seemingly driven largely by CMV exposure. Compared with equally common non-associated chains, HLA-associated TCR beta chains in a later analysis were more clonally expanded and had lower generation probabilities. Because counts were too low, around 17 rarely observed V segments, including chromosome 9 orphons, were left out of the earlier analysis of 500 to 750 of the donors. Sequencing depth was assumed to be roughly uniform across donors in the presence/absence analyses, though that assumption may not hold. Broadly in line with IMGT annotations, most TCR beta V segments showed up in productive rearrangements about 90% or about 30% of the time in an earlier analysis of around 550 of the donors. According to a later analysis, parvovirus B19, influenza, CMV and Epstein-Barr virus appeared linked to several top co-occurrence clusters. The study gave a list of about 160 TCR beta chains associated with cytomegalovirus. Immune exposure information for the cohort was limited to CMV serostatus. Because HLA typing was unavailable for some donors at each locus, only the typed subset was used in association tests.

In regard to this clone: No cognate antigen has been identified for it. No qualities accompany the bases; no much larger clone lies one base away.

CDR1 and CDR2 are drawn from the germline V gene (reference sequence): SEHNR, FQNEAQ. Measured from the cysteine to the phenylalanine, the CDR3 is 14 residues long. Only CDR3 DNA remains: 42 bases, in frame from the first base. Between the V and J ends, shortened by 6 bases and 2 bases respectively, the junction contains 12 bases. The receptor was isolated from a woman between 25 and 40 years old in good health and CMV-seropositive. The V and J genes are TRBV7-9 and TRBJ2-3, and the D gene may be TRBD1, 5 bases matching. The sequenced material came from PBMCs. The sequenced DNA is TGTGCCAGCAGACAACAAGGGGCCACAGATACGCAGTATTTT. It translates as CASRQQGATDTQYF.